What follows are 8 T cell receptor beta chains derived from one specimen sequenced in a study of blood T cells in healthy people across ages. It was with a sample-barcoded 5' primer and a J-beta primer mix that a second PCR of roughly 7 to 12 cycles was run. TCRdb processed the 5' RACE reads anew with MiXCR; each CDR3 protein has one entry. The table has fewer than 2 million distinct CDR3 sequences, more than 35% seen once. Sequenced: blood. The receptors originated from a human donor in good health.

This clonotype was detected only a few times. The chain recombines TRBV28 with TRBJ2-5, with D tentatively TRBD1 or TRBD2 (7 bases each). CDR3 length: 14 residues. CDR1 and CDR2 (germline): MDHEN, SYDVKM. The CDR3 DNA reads TGTGCAGAAGGCCCAGGGGGGGTCCAAGAGACCCAGTACTTC. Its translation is CAEGPGGVQETQYF. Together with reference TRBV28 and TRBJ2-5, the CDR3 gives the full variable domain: DVKVTQSSRYLVKRTGEKVFLECVQDMDHENMFWYRQDPGLGLRLIYFSYDVKMKEKGDIPEGYSVSREKKERFSLILESASTNQTSMYLCAEGPGGVQETQYFGPGTRLLVL.

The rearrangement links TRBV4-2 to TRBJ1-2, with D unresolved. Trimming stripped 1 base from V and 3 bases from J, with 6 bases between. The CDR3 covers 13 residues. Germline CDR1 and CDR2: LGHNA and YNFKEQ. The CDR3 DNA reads TGTGCCAGCAGCCAAGTGACCGACTATGGCTACACCTTC. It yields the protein CASSQVTDYGYTF.

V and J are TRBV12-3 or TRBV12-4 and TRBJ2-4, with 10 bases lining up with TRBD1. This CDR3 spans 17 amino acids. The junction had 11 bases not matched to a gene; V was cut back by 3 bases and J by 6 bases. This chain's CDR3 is CASSFRGTGELVNIQYF. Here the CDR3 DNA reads TGTGCCAGCAGTTTTCGTGGGACAGGGGAATTGGTAAACATTCAGTACTTC.

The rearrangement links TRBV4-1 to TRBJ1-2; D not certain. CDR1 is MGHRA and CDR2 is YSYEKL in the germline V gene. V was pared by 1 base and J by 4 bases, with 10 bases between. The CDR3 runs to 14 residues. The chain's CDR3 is CASSQASGVYGYTF. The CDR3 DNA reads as TGCGCCAGCAGCCAAGCCTCAGGAGTCTATGGCTACACCTTC.

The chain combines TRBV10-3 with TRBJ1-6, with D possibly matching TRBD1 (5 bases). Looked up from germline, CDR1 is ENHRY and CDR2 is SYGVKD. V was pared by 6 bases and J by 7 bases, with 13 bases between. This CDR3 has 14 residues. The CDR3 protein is CAISRGVGNSPLHF. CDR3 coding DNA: TGTGCCATCAGCCGGGGGGTAGGGAATTCACCCCTCCACTTT.

CDR3 nucleotides: TGTGCCAGCAGCCAAAAGGTCCTGGCGGGGTCCACAGATACGCAGTATTTT. It is translated as CASSQKVLAGSTDTQYF. The J gene is TRBJ2-3, the V gene TRBV3-1, with D perhaps matching TRBD2 (6 bases). Trimming shortened V by 2 bases and J by 2 bases, and 17 bases separated the two germline ends. The CDR3 contains 17 residues. Germline assignment: CDR1 LGHDT and CDR2 YNNKEL (reference sequence).

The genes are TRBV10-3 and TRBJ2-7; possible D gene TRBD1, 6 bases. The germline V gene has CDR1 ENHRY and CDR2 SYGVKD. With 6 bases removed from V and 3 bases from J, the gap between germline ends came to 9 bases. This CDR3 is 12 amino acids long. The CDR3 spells CAIRRDNYEQYF. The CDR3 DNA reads TGTGCCATCAGAAGGGACAACTACGAGCAGTACTTC.

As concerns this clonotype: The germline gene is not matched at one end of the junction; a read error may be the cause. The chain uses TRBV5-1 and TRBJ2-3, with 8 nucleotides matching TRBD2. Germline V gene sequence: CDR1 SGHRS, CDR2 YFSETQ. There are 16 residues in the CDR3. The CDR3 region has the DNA TGCGCCGGCAGCCCCCACCTCGGCGGGGGGCAGGATACGCAGTATTTT. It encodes CAGSPHLGGGQDTQYF.